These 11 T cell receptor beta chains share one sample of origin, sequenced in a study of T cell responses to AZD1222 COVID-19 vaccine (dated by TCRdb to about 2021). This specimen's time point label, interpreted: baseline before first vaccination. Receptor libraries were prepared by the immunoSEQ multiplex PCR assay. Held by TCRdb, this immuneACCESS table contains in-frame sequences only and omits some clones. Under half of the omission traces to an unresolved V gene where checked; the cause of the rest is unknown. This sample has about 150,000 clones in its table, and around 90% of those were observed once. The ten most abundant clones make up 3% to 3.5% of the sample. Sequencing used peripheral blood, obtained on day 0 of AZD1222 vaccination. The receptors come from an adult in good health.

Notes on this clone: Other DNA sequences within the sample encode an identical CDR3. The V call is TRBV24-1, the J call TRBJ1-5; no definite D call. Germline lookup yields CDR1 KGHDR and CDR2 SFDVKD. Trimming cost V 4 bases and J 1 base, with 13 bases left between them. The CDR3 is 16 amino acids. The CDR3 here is CATSDRTGGSNQPQHF. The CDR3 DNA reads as TGTGCCACCAGTGACAGGACCGGCGGGAGCAATCAGCCCCAGCATTTT.

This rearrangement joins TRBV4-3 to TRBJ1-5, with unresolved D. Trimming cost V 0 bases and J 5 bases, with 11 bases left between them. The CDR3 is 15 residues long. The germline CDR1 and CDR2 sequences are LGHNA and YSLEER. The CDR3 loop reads CASSQDRFDYQPQHF. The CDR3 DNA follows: TGCGCCAGCAGCCAAGATAGGTTTGATTATCAGCCCCAGCATTTT.

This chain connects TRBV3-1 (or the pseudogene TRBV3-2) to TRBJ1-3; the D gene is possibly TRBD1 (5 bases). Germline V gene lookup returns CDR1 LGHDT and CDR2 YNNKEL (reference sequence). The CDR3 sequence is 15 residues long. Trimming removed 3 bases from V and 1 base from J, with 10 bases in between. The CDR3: CASSQQGVSGNTIYF. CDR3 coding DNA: TGTGCCAGCAGCCAGCAAGGGGTTTCTGGAAACACCATATATTTT.

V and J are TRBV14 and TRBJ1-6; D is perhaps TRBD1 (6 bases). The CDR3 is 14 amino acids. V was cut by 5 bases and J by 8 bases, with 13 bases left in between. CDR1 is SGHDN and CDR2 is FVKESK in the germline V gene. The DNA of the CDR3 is TGTGCCAGCAGCGCTCGGACAGACTATTCACCCCTCCACTTT. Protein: CASSARTDYSPLHF. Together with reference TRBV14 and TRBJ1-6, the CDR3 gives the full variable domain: EAGVTQFPSHSVIEKGQTVTLRCDPISGHDNLYWYRRVMGKEIKFLLHFVKESKQDESGMPNNRFLAERTGGTYSTLKVQPAELEDSGVYFCASSARTDYSPLHFGNGTRLTVT.

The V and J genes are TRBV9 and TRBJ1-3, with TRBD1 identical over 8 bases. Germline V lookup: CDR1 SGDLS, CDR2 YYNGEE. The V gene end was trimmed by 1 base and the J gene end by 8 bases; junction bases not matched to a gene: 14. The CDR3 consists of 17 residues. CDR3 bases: TGTGCCAGCAGCGTATCCCTTGGCGGACAGGGACGGGACACCATATATTTT. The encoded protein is CASSVSLGGQGRDTIYF.

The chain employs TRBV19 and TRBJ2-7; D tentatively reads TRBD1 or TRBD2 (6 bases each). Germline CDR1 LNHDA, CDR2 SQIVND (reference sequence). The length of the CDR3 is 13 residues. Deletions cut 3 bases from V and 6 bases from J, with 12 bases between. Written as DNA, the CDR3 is TGTGCCAGTAGTATTCCGGGGGCTGGCGAGCAGTACTTC. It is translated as CASSIPGAGEQYF.

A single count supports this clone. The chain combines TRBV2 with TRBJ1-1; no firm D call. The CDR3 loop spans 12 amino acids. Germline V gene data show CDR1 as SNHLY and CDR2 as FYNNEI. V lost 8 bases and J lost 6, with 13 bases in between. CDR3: CASGSRVSEAFF. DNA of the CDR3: TGTGCCAGCGGAAGTCGGGTGTCTGAAGCTTTCTTT.

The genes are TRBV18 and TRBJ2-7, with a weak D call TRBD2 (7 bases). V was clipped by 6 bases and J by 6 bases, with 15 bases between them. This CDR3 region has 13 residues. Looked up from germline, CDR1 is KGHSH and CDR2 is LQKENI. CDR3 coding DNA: TGTGCCAGCTCGGGGGGGGCCGGACGCGAGCAGTACTTC. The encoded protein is CASSGGAGREQYF. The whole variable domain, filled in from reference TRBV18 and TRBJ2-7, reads NAGVMQNPRHLVRRRGQEARLRCSPMKGHSHVYWYRQLPEEGLKFMVYLQKENIIDESGMPKERFSAEFPKEGPSILRIQQVVRGDSAAYFCASSGGAGREQYFGPGTRLTVT.

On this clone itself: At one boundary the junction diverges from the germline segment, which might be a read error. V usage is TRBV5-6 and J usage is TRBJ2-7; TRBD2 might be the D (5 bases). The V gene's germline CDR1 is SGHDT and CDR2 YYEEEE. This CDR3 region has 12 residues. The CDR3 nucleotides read TGTGCCAGCAGCTTGGACGGGATCCTTTTGGACTTC. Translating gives CASSLDGILLDF.

The CDR3 DNA reads as TGTGCCAGCAGCGTAGATGAGCACCCGCTGGGTGGCTACACCTTC. Translated, it gives CASSVDEHPLGGYTF. This chain links TRBV9 with TRBJ1-2; D remains ambiguous. Germline V lookup: CDR1 SGDLS, CDR2 YYNGEE. The CDR3 is 15 amino acids. The ends were cut back, 0 bases at V and 7 bases at J, with 16 bases in the middle.

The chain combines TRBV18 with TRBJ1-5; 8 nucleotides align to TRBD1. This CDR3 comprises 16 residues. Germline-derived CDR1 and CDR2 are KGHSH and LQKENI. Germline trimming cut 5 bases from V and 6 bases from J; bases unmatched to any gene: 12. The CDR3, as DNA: TGTGCCAGCTCAACGAACACAGGGGGTAGGGTTCAGCCCCAGCATTTT. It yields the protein CASSTNTGGRVQPQHF.